The entry that follows covers one T cell receptor (beta chain) sequence. The authors' processing: Amplification from reference gene primers served as the basis for estimated nucleated cell counts. Here immunoSEQ multiplex PCR was the method, and the copy in TCRdb shows in-frame clones only, minus some. The DNA was the basis for D and trimming; V, J and clone size are from that table. The data contain about 170,000 clones, roughly 82% of them seen just once; the ten biggest clones take up around 7%. The data are from a study of blood T cell repertoires in COVID-19. Study at large: Specimens from acute and convalescent COVID-19 originated in the United States, Italy and Spain. T cells, B-cell-depleted T cells, or PBMCs supplied cDNA or gDNA.

Deletions cut 6 bases from V and 11 bases from J, with 19 bases between. Germline CDR1 and CDR2: LNHDA and SQIVND (reference sequence). The CDR3 length is 13 residues. The Seattle patients joined while their infection was active and were tracked longitudinally afterward. The TCR originated in a woman in her forties with COVID-19, enrolled during active disease. The chain employs TRBV19 and TRBJ1-2; D gene unclear. The material sequenced was peripheral blood. CDR3 residues: CASSQDTVAGYTF. CDR3 nucleotides: TGTGCCAGTAGCCAAGACACCGTTGCGGGATACACCTTC.